The 26 T cell receptor beta chains reported below all come from one sample, sequenced in a study of monozygotic twins with cystic fibrosis. Clones were sequenced by immunoSEQ multiplex PCR, and TCRdb holds only the in-frame ones, with some missing. The table lists 25,000 to 35,000 clones, 85% of them singletons. Material for sequencing was blood. The receptor source for this set is a girl aged 2 to 9 with cystic fibrosis.

In its sample, this clone was seen once. The chain links TRBV5-4 to TRBJ1-2, with D maybe TRBD1 (5 bases). The CDR3 loop spans 13 amino acids. The ends were cut back, 5 bases at V and 8 bases at J, with 16 bases in the middle. Looked up from germline, CDR1 is SGHNT and CDR2 is YYREEE (reference sequence). The DNA of the CDR3 is TGTGCCAGCAGTCTGGCTTTGGGGGACGGCTACACCTTC. Amino acid sequence: CASSLALGDGYTF.

The chain has TRBV7-9 and TRBJ2-1, with TRBD1 as a possible D gene (6 bases). The CDR3 is made up of 16 amino acids. The V gene lost 7 bases and the J gene lost 5 bases, with 21 bases spanning the gap. Germline loops: CDR1 SEHNR, CDR2 FQNEAQ (reference sequence). Here the CDR3 DNA reads TGTGCCAGCAACGGAAACCGGGACAAATTAGACAATGAGCAGTTCTTC. Translated, it gives CASNGNRDKLDNEQFF.

This chain uses TRBV28 with TRBJ1-4; D is unclear. This CDR3 comprises 15 residues. Germline V gene sequence: CDR1 MDHEN, CDR2 SYDVKM. V was shortened by 8 bases and J by 4 bases, with 17 bases between the two germline ends. Here the CDR3 DNA reads TGTGCCAGCGGACCCCAGGAGACCCGTAATGAAAAACTGTTTTTT. Its translation: CASGPQETRNEKLFF.

The rearrangement joins TRBV7-2 to TRBJ1-2; D remains ambiguous. This CDR3 region has 13 residues. CDR1 and CDR2 from the germline V gene are SGHTA and FQGNSA. Trimming shortened V by 5 bases and J by 8 bases, and 15 bases separated the two germline ends. The CDR3 DNA reads as TGTGCCAGCAGCGCTCGGGAGGGAGACGGCTACACCTTC. Protein sequence: CASSAREGDGYTF. The whole variable domain, remainder taken from reference TRBV7-2 and TRBJ1-2, is GAGVSQSPSNKVTEKGKDVELRCDPISGHTALYWYRQSLGQGLEFLIYFQGNSAPDKSGLPSDRFSAERTGGSVSTLTIQRTQQEDSAVYLCASSAREGDGYTFGSGTRLTVV.

The chain carries TRBV5-5 and TRBJ2-2; 14 bases line up with TRBD2. The CDR3 consists of 16 residues. Germline loops: CDR1 SGHKS, CDR2 YYEKEE (reference sequence). The V gene end was trimmed by 3 bases and the J gene end by 6 bases; junction bases not matched to a gene: 4. CDR3 sequence reads: CASSSGLAGVAGELFF. CDR3 DNA sequence: TGTGCCAGCAGCTCGGGACTAGCGGGAGTCGCCGGGGAGCTGTTTTTT.

This rearrangement joins TRBV4-2 to TRBJ2-1, with 8 bases lining up with TRBD2. CDR3 size: 14 residues. CDR1 LGHNA and CDR2 YNFKEQ come from the germline V gene. J gave up 3 bases and V 5 bases, and 3 bases lay outside the gene matches. The CDR3 spells CASSSGTSYNEQFF. Here the CDR3 DNA reads TGTGCCAGCAGCTCCGGGACTAGCTACAATGAGCAGTTCTTC.

The rearrangement uses TRBV5-1 and TRBJ2-1; weak D call: TRBD2 (5 bases). This CDR3 is 16 amino acids long. V lost 1 base and J 3 bases, leaving 14 bases between the germline ends. Per germline, CDR1 SGHRS and CDR2 YFSETQ. The CDR3 DNA is TGCGCCAGCAGCTTGTTCGCGGGCGGCTACTACAATGAGCAGTTCTTC. Translation: CASSLFAGGYYNEQFF.

This sequence joins TRBV27 and TRBJ1-4; possibly TRBD1 for D (5 bases). Germline CDR1 MNHEY, CDR2 SMNVEV (reference sequence). Trimming took off 4 bases at V and 0 bases at J, with 12 bases between the two ends. The CDR3 totals 16 residues. Written as DNA, the CDR3 is TGTGCCAGCAGTTGGGGCAGCACAGCAACTAATGAAAAACTGTTTTTT. It translates to CASSWGSTATNEKLFF.

This rearrangement joins TRBV9 to TRBJ1-2, with D hard to call. This CDR3 has 14 residues. The V end lost 2 bases, the J end lost 5 bases, and 13 bases lay between the germline ends. Germline V gene lookup returns CDR1 SGDLS and CDR2 YYNGEE. CDR3 in DNA: TGTGCCAGCAGCGTCTACGTCAGTTCATATGGCTACACCTTC. Translating it yields CASSVYVSSYGYTF. The full variable domain, in which reference TRBV9 and TRBJ1-2 provide the parts outside the CDR3, is DSGVTQTPKHLITATGQRVTLRCSPRSGDLSVYWYQQSLDQGLQFLIQYYNGEERAKGNILERFSAQQFPDLHSELNLSSLELGDSALYFCASSVYVSSYGYTFGSGTRLTVV.

The V and J genes are TRBV14 and TRBJ2-7, with D tentatively TRBD1 or TRBD2 (5 bases each). The germline V and J ends were trimmed by 3 bases and 6 bases, with 15 bases remaining between them. Germline V gives CDR1 SGHDN, CDR2 FVKESK. This CDR3 contains 14 residues. CDR3 region: CASSQVQGAVEQYF. The CDR3 coding sequence is TGTGCCAGCAGCCAGGTCCAGGGAGCCGTCGAGCAGTACTTC.

The chain employs TRBV7-9 and TRBJ2-7; D is unresolved. Germline assignment: CDR1 SEHNR and CDR2 FQNEAQ (reference sequence). Trimming took 4 bases from V and 3 from J, leaving 19 bases between them. The CDR3 spans 16 residues. This chain's CDR3 is CASSSEVGIPGYEQYF. CDR3 DNA: TGTGCCAGCAGCTCCGAGGTTGGGATACCAGGCTACGAGCAGTACTTC.

The V call is TRBV29-1, the J call TRBJ1-2, with D tentatively TRBD1 (5 bases). The CDR3 covers 12 residues. Trimming removed 7 bases from V and 5 bases from J, with 14 bases in between. CDR1 and CDR2 from the germline V gene are SQVTM and ANQGSEA. The CDR3 coding sequence is TGCAGCGCCGATGCGACAGAATATGGCTACACCTTC. It yields the protein CSADATEYGYTF.

V gene TRBV18 combines with J gene TRBJ2-7; perhaps TRBD2 as D (5 bases). Germline values: CDR1 KGHSH, CDR2 LQKENI. Deletions cut 3 bases from V and 2 bases from J, with 17 bases between. The CDR3 has 16 amino acids. The DNA of the CDR3 is TGTGCCAGCTCACCCACGGGGTCCCGGGCGACCTACGAGCAGTACTTC. Its translation: CASSPTGSRATYEQYF.

The rearrangement joins TRBV7-8 to TRBJ2-2, with 13 bases aligning to TRBD2. CDR1 is SGHVS and CDR2 is FQNEAQ in the germline V gene. V lost 4 bases, J lost 0 bases, and 2 bases stayed unmatched. CDR3 length: 17 residues. This CDR3 is CASSSGLAGANTGELFF. CDR3 in DNA: TGTGCCAGCAGCTCCGGACTAGCGGGGGCGAACACCGGGGAGCTGTTTTTT.

This rearrangement joins TRBV30 to TRBJ1-3; D is undetermined. Germline V gene data show CDR1 as GTSNPN and CDR2 as SVGIG (reference sequence). Trimming removed 3 bases from V and 0 bases from J, with 12 bases in between. There are 15 residues in the CDR3. Written as DNA, the CDR3 is TGTGCCTGGAGCGAAGGATCCCTCTCTGGAAACACCATATATTTT. Translating it yields CAWSEGSLSGNTIYF. Full variable domain (outside the CDR3, taken from reference TRBV30 and TRBJ1-3): SQTIHQWPATLVQPVGSPLSLECTVEGTSNPNLYWYRQAAGRGLQLLFYSVGIGQISSEVPQNLSASRPQDRQFILSSKKLLLSDSGFYLCAWSEGSLSGNTIYFGEGSWLTVV.

The chain links TRBV6-5 to TRBJ1-4; 8 bases align to TRBD1. Trimming took 8 bases from V and 8 from J; bases not matched to a gene: 4. This CDR3 comprises 12 residues. Germline loops: CDR1 MNHEY, CDR2 SVGAGI. This CDR3 is CASQGAGEKLFF. CDR3 in DNA: TGTGCCAGCCAGGGGGCTGGAGAAAAACTGTTTTTT.

The V gene is TRBV4-1, the J gene TRBJ2-3, with D possibly TRBD2 on 6 matching bases. V was shortened by 4 bases and J by 3 bases, with 17 bases between the two germline ends. Germline V lookup: CDR1 MGHRA, CDR2 YSYEKL. The length of the CDR3 is 16 residues. The DNA of the CDR3 is TGCGCCAGCAGCCCCCGGGGAGCGGGCTTTACAGATACGCAGTATTTT. This sequence encodes CASSPRGAGFTDTQYF.

CDR3 bases: TGTGCCTGGAGTGTACGGAGGGGCACTGAAGCTTTCTTT. Its protein product is CAWSVRRGTEAFF. This chain links TRBV30 with TRBJ1-1, with TRBD1 as a possible D gene (5 bases). V was cut by 0 bases and J by 4 bases, with 9 bases left in between. CDR3 size: 13 residues. Germline V lookup: CDR1 GTSNPN, CDR2 SVGIG (reference sequence).

This chain connects TRBV29-1 to TRBJ2-2; D is unclear. Trimming removed 5 bases from V and 3 bases from J, with 10 bases in between. CDR1 is SQVTM and CDR2 is ANQGSEA in the germline V gene. This CDR3 is built from 13 residues. In nucleotides, the CDR3 is TGCAGCGTTTTCCTACCTTACACCGGGGAGCTGTTTTTT. Translation gives CSVFLPYTGELFF.

This chain links TRBV7-9 with TRBJ2-1; no reliable D call. The CDR3 length is 13 residues. Germline values: CDR1 SEHNR, CDR2 FQNEAQ (reference sequence). The V end lost 4 bases, the J end lost 12 bases, and 16 bases lay between the germline ends. This CDR3 is CASSSPHLDGQFF. In DNA form, the CDR3 reads TGTGCCAGCAGCTCCCCCCATCTAGATGGGCAGTTCTTC.

The chain uses TRBV14 and TRBJ1-6; TRBD1 matches 7 bases. The germline V gene encodes CDR1 SGHDN and CDR2 FVKESK. This CDR3 has 12 residues. V lost 4 bases to trimming and J lost 12 bases; unmatched junction nucleotides: 3. In nucleotides, the CDR3 is TGTGCCAGCAGCCGAACAGGGGAACCCCTCCACTTT. It yields the protein CASSRTGEPLHF.

The CDR3 sequence: CATSRDLEQSYSPLHF. CDR3 DNA sequence: TGTGCCACCAGCAGAGATCTGGAACAGTCTTATTCACCCCTCCACTTT. The chain carries TRBV15 and TRBJ1-6; D call uncertain. The V end lost 0 bases, the J end lost 8 bases, and 14 bases lay between the germline ends. The CDR3 totals 16 residues. From germline, CDR1 is LNHNV and CDR2 YYDKDF (reference sequence).

The chain carries TRBV6-5 and TRBJ1-1, with 7 bases that match TRBD1. With V trimmed by 3 bases and J by 1 base, 5 bases remained unmatched. Germline CDR1 and CDR2: MNHEY and SVGAGI. The CDR3 consists of 15 residues. The CDR3, as DNA: TGTGCCAGCAGTTATAGGGGACAGAAGAACACTGAAGCTTTCTTT. This sequence encodes CASSYRGQKNTEAFF.

The rearrangement joins TRBV7-9 to TRBJ1-4; 7 nucleotides agree with TRBD1. V shed 0 bases, J shed 3 bases, and the junction held 4 bases outside the gene matches. Germline V gene sequence: CDR1 SEHNR, CDR2 FQNEAQ (reference sequence). The CDR3 extends over 16 amino acids. The CDR3 spells CASSLAAQGANEKLFF. Written as DNA, the CDR3 is TGTGCCAGCAGCTTAGCGGCCCAGGGGGCTAATGAAAAACTGTTTTTT.

The rearrangement links TRBV27 to TRBJ2-2; D possibly corresponds to TRBD2 (5 bases). CDR1 is MNHEY, CDR2 SMNVEV, per germline (reference sequence). The V and J ends lost 6 bases and 1 base respectively, with 9 bases between them. The CDR3 covers 14 residues. The DNA of the CDR3 is TGTGCCAGCAGGAGGAGCGGGAACACCGGGGAGCTGTTTTTT. Protein: CASRRSGNTGELFF.

This clone appeared once. The chain is built from TRBV5-4 and TRBJ1-1, with D possibly TRBD1 on 5 matching bases. Germline V gives CDR1 SGHNT, CDR2 YYREEE (reference sequence). The germline V and J ends were trimmed by 3 bases and 7 bases, with 10 bases remaining between them. CDR3 length: 12 residues. The CDR3 loop is CASSSQENEAFF. DNA of the CDR3: TGTGCCAGCAGCTCACAGGAAAATGAAGCTTTCTTT.